This is a list of T cell receptor beta chains from one sample in a study of blood T cell repertoires in COVID-19. The data were produced by immunoSEQ multiplex PCR, yet TCRdb's version contains in-frame clones alone and is incomplete. This table has some 280,000 clones, 86% appearing once. Sequencing was performed on peripheral blood. These receptors all stem from a woman under 40 with active or convalescent COVID-19. The CDR3 runs from the conserved cysteine through the conserved F or W. D genes are given only for firm matches. Clone size is stated in some rows and not others, as once, few, many or a class when expanded.

>-|TRBV7-2|TRBJ1-1|14|-
CASSSGGGRTEAFF
TGTGCCAGCAGCTCGGGAGGGGGAAGGACTGAAGCTTTCTTT
>-|TRBV30|TRBJ2-3|17|TRBD2
CAWDRLAGGAFTDTQYF
TGTGCCTGGGATAGACTAGCGGGGGGGGCCTTCACAGATACGCAGTATTTT
>-|TRBV3-1/TRBV3-2|TRBJ2-7|14|-
CASSQGPEGYEQYF
TGTGCCAGCAGCCAAGGGCCTGAGGGCTACGAGCAGTACTTC
>-|TRBV9|TRBJ2-5|15|-
CASNPNEGGLETQYF
TGTGCCAGCAACCCCAACGAGGGGGGGTTGGAGACCCAGTACTTC
>-|TRBV6-5|TRBJ2-5|14|TRBD2
CASSNIAGKETQYF
TGTGCCAGCAGTAACATAGCGGGGAAAGAGACCCAGTACTTC
>-|TRBV19|TRBJ1-3|15|-
CASSIAGADGNTIYF
TGTGCCAGTAGTATTGCTGGGGCCGACGGAAACACCATATATTTT
>once|TRBV6-6|TRBJ1-5|16|-
CASSFSGQGSNQPQHF
TGTGCCAGCAGTTTTAGTGGGCAGGGTAGCAATCAGCCCCAGCATTTT
>few|TRBV24-1|TRBJ1-2|15|-
CATSDPSRWEDGYTF
TGTGCCACCAGTGATCCATCCCGTTGGGAGGATGGCTACACCTTC
>-|TRBV7-9|TRBJ2-3|14|TRBD1
CASTGTGSTDTQYF
TGTGCCAGCACCGGGACAGGGTCTACAGATACGCAGTATTTT
>once|TRBV6-2/TRBV6-3|TRBJ2-1|16|-
CASSDTWGDSYNEQFF
TGTGCCAGCAGCGACACCTGGGGGGACTCCTACAATGAGCAGTTCTTC
>-|TRBV5-1|TRBJ2-3|18|TRBD2
CASSSGKSQRGSTDTQYF
TGCGCCAGCAGCTCCGGAAAATCCCAGCGGGGGAGCACAGATACGCAGTATTTT